These T cell receptor beta chains were read from a single sample in a study of OX40 agonist ivuxolimab in advanced cancers. TCRdb's copy holds only in-frame clones and misses some; the assay was immunoSEQ multiplex PCR. The table has roughly 41,000 clones, 86% seen once. This sample comprised CD4+ or CD8+ T cells sorted from blood, obtained in a trial of the OX40 agonist ivuxolimab. These receptors originate from an adult with an advanced solid tumor such as melanoma, head and neck, liver or kidney cancer. The CDR3 runs from the conserved cysteine through the conserved F or W. A D gene is named only where the DNA matches it firmly. Some rows have no size entry. The others give once, few or many, or a class for an expanded clone.

len: 12
j_gene: TRBJ2-1
v_gene: TRBV10-3
d_gene: .
abundance: .
CDR3nt: TGTGCCATCAGTGTGACAAACAATGAGCAGTTCTTC
CDR3aa: CAISVTNNEQFF

len: 14
j_gene: TRBJ2-5
v_gene: TRBV18
d_gene: TRBD2
abundance: .
CDR3nt: TGTGCCAGCTCACCTAGCGGGGGACTAGAGACCCAGTACTTC
CDR3aa: CASSPSGGLETQYF

len: 19
j_gene: TRBJ1-6
v_gene: TRBV12-5
d_gene: .
abundance: .
CDR3nt: TGTGCTAGTGGTTCTCTGGGCGGGTTGAACGGCTCCTATAATTCACCCCTCCACTTT
CDR3aa: CASGSLGGLNGSYNSPLHF

len: 14
j_gene: TRBJ1-2
v_gene: TRBV10-3
d_gene: .
abundance: .
CDR3nt: TGTGCCATCAGTGAGTCAGGAGCTAACTATGGCTACACCTTC
CDR3aa: CAISESGANYGYTF

len: 12
j_gene: TRBJ1-1
v_gene: TRBV6-5
d_gene: .
abundance: once
CDR3nt: TGTGCCAGCAGTTACGGTCAGGGTGAAGCTTTCTTT
CDR3aa: CASSYGQGEAFF

len: 15
j_gene: TRBJ2-3
v_gene: TRBV7-2
d_gene: TRBD2
abundance: .
CDR3nt: TGTGCCAGCAGTCCAGCGGGGGGGCGTTTGGATACGCAGTATTTT
CDR3aa: CASSPAGGRLDTQYF

len: 11
j_gene: TRBJ2-3
v_gene: TRBV7-9
d_gene: .
abundance: .
CDR3nt: TGTGCCAGCAGCCTCACAGATACGCAGTATTTT
CDR3aa: CASSLTDTQYF

len: 13
j_gene: TRBJ1-2
v_gene: TRBV10-3
d_gene: .
abundance: .
CDR3nt: TGTGCCATCAGTGAAGGGGTTGACTATGGCTACACCTTC
CDR3aa: CAISEGVDYGYTF

len: 17
j_gene: TRBJ1-5
v_gene: TRBV4-2
d_gene: TRBD1
abundance: .
CDR3nt: TGTGCCAGCAGCCCAAGGACAGGAGAATATAGCAATCAGCCCCAGCATTTT
CDR3aa: CASSPRTGEYSNQPQHF

len: 11
j_gene: TRBJ1-1
v_gene: TRBV19
d_gene: .
abundance: .
CDR3nt: TGTGCCACCGTAGGGGGGTCTGAAGCTTTCTTT
CDR3aa: CATVGGSEAFF

len: 14
j_gene: TRBJ2-3
v_gene: TRBV11-1
d_gene: TRBD2
abundance: .
CDR3nt: TGTGCCAGCAGCTTAGGACTAGCGACAGATACGCAGTATTTT
CDR3aa: CASSLGLATDTQYF

len: 12
j_gene: TRBJ2-3
v_gene: TRBV9
d_gene: .
abundance: once
CDR3nt: TGTGCCAGCAGCGCGCGCACAGATACGCAGTATTTT
CDR3aa: CASSARTDTQYF

len: 19
j_gene: TRBJ1-6
v_gene: TRBV23-1
d_gene: .
abundance: once
CDR3nt: TGCGCCAGCAGTCGGTCGTTGGTCAAGCTCGGAGATCATAATTCACCCCTCCACTTT
CDR3aa: CASSRSLVKLGDHNSPLHF

len: 21
j_gene: TRBJ2-6
v_gene: TRBV7-6
d_gene: .
abundance: .
CDR3nt: TGTGCCAGCAGCCCAACCCCCCCCCGCGCGGACGTCGGCTCTGGGGCCAACGTCCTGACTTTC
CDR3aa: CASSPTPPRADVGSGANVLTF

len: 15
j_gene: TRBJ2-7
v_gene: TRBV27
d_gene: TRBD2
abundance: .
CDR3nt: TGTGCCAGCAGTCAGCGGGGTACAATGTCGCACGAGCAGTACTTC
CDR3aa: CASSQRGTMSHEQYF

len: 15
j_gene: TRBJ2-7
v_gene: TRBV5-4
d_gene: TRBD2
abundance: .
CDR3nt: TGTGCCAGCAGCTTGGGGGGGGGATCTTCCTACGAGCAGTACTTC
CDR3aa: CASSLGGGSSYEQYF

len: 11
j_gene: TRBJ2-3
v_gene: TRBV6-5
d_gene: .
abundance: .
CDR3nt: TGTGCCAGCAGGGACACAGATACGCAGTATTTT
CDR3aa: CASRDTDTQYF

len: 11
j_gene: TRBJ1-5
v_gene: TRBV30
d_gene: .
abundance: .
CDR3nt: TGTGCCTGGAACTGTGACCAGCCCCAGCATTTT
CDR3aa: CAWNCDQPQHF

len: 16
j_gene: TRBJ2-1
v_gene: TRBV4-2
d_gene: TRBD2
abundance: .
CDR3nt: TGTGCCAGCAGCCATTCCCTAGCGGGCTCCTACAATGAGCAGTTCTTC
CDR3aa: CASSHSLAGSYNEQFF

len: 14
j_gene: TRBJ2-1
v_gene: TRBV10-2
d_gene: .
abundance: .
CDR3nt: TGCGCCAGCAGTCCTGCACAGGGATGGGGTGAGCAGTTCTTC
CDR3aa: CASSPAQGWGEQFF

len: 15
j_gene: TRBJ1-1
v_gene: TRBV5-5
d_gene: TRBD1
abundance: once
CDR3nt: TGTGCCAGCAGCGTGCCAGGGGGTCAGGGCACTGAAGCTTTCTTT
CDR3aa: CASSVPGGQGTEAFF

len: 16
j_gene: TRBJ1-2
v_gene: TRBV21-1
d_gene: .
abundance: .
CDR3nt: TGTGCCAGCAGCAATCCGGGACAGGGAATTAACTATGGCTACACCTTC
CDR3aa: CASSNPGQGINYGYTF

len: 13
j_gene: TRBJ2-7
v_gene: TRBV11-3
d_gene: TRBD1
abundance: once
CDR3nt: TGTGCCAGCAGATCGGGACAGGGGGGCGAGCAGTACTTC
CDR3aa: CASRSGQGGEQYF

len: 15
j_gene: TRBJ1-3
v_gene: TRBV5-6
d_gene: .
abundance: .
CDR3nt: TGTGCCAGCAGCTTGGCAGGGGCCGGTGGAAACACCATATATTTT
CDR3aa: CASSLAGAGGNTIYF

len: 14
j_gene: TRBJ2-6
v_gene: TRBV29-1
d_gene: TRBD1
abundance: few
CDR3nt: TGCAGCGTACGGACAGGCTTTGGGGCCAACGTCCTGACTTTC
CDR3aa: CSVRTGFGANVLTF

len: 16
j_gene: TRBJ2-7
v_gene: TRBV7-2
d_gene: .
abundance: few
CDR3nt: TGTGCCAGCAGCTTAGGGTTGGGTAGGAGCTCCTACGAGCAGTACTTC
CDR3aa: CASSLGLGRSSYEQYF

len: 16
j_gene: TRBJ2-7
v_gene: TRBV2
d_gene: TRBD1
abundance: few
CDR3nt: TGTGCCAGCAGTAAAGGAGGGGGACAGGGGACCTACGAGCAGTACTTC
CDR3aa: CASSKGGGQGTYEQYF

len: 16
j_gene: TRBJ2-1
v_gene: TRBV9
d_gene: .
abundance: .
CDR3nt: TGTGCCAGCAGCGCTGGCCGGGCGAGCTCCTACAATGAGCAGTTCTTC
CDR3aa: CASSAGRASSYNEQFF

len: 18
j_gene: TRBJ2-6
v_gene: TRBV7-6
d_gene: TRBD1
abundance: .
CDR3nt: TGTGCCAGCAGCTTAGAAGCAGGGGGCGCCTTTGGGGCCAACGTCCTGACTTTC
CDR3aa: CASSLEAGGAFGANVLTF

len: 14
j_gene: TRBJ2-7
v_gene: TRBV6-1
d_gene: .
abundance: .
CDR3nt: TGTGCCAGCATTCTGTCGGGGCGCTCCTACGAGCAGTACTTC
CDR3aa: CASILSGRSYEQYF